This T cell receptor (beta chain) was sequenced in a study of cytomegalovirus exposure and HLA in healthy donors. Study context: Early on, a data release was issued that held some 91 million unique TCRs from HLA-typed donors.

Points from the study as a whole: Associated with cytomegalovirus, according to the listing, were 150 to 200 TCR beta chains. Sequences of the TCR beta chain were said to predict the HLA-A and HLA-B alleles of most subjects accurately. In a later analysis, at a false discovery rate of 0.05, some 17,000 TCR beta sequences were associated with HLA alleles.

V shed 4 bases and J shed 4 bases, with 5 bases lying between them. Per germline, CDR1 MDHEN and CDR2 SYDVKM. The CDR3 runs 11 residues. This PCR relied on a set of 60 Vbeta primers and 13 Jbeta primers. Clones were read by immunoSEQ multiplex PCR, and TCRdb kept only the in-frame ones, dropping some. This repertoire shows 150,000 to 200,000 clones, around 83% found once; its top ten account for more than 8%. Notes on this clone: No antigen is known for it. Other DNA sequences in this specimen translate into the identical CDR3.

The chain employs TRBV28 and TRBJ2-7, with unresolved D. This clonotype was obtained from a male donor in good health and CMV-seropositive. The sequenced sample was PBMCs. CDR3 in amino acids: CASSSLYEQYF. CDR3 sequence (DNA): TGTGCCAGCAGTTCCCTTTACGAGCAGTACTTC.